This TCR beta chain was profiled in a study of cytomegalovirus exposure and HLA in healthy donors. A few counts support this clone. Other DNA sequences in the same sample also yield this CDR3. Germline V gene sequence: CDR1 LGHNA, CDR2 YSLEER. Trimming removed 3 bases from V and 8 bases from J; junction bases left unmatched: 3. The CDR3 has 14 amino acids. PCR amplification relied on 60 Vbeta primers (plus 13 Jbeta primers). Data came from immunoSEQ multiplex PCR; TCRdb stores just in-frame clones and leaves some out. The data hold over 85,000 clones, with less than 85% observed a single time. Input material: PBMCs. This sequence was found in a man aged 25 to 45 in good health and CMV-seropositive. This chain links TRBV4-3 with TRBJ2-1, with 11 nucleotides matching TRBD2. As DNA, the CDR3 is TGCGCCAGCAGCCAGGGGGGACTAGCGGATGAGCAGTTCTTC. This gives the protein CASSQGGLADEQFF.